Reported below is one T cell receptor beta chain. Trimming removed 3 bases from V and 6 bases from J; junction bases left unmatched: 2. This CDR3 is built from 14 residues. Per the germline V gene, CDR1 is LGHNA and CDR2 is YSLEER. TCRdb reprocessed the 5' RACE reads with MiXCR, giving one entry per CDR3 protein. This table has roughly 400,000 distinct CDR3 sequences, about 19% appearing once. The data are from a study of T cells after yellow fever vaccination. Sequencing was performed on PBMCs, taken before the yellow fever booster vaccination. The clonotype was recovered from a young man who received the YFV17D yellow fever vaccine. V gene TRBV4-3 combines with J gene TRBJ1-2; 12 bases are shared with TRBD1. The CDR3 sequence is CASSHRDRGHGYTF. CDR3 bases: TGCGCCAGCAGCCACCGGGACAGGGGGCATGGCTACACCTTC.